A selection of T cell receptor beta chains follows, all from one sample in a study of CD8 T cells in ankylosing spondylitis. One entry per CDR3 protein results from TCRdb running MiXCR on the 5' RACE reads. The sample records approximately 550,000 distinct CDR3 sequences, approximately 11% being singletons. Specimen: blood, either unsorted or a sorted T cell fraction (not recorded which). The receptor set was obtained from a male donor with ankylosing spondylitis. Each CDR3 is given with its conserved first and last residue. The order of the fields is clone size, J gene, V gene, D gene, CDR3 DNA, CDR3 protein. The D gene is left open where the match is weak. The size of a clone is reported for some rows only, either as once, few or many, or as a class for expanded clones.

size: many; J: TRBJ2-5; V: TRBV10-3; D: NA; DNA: TGTGCCATCAGTGAGCGGGAGTTGGAGACCCAGTACTTC; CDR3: CAISERELETQYF
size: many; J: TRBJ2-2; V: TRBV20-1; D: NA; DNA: TGCAGTGCCGTTACCCAAGGGCCCGGGGAGCTGTTTTTT; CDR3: CSAVTQGPGELFF
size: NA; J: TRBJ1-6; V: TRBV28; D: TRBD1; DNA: TGTGCCAGCAGGCTACTACAGGGGGTAAACAATTCACCCCTCCACTTT; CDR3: CASRLLQGVNNSPLHF
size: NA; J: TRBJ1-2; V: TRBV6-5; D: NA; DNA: TGTGCCAGCAGTTACTCGAGGGACGTCTATGGCTACACCTTC; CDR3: CASSYSRDVYGYTF
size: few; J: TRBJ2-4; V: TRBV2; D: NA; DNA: TGTGCCAGCATCCCAGAATCCGGGTGGGTCGGAGCCAAAAACATTCAGTACTTC; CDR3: CASIPESGWVGAKNIQYF
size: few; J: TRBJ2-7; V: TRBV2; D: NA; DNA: TGTGCCAGCAGAGCTTTTGACAGATACGAGCAGTACTTC; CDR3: CASRAFDRYEQYF
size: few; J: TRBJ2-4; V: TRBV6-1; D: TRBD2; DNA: TGTGCCAGCACGCGGGGGGCCGGTGCCATTCAGTACTTC; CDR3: CASTRGAGAIQYF
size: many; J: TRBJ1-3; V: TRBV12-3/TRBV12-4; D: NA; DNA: TGTGCCAGCAGGAGAGGGGGTTCTGGAAACACCATATATTTT; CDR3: CASRRGGSGNTIYF
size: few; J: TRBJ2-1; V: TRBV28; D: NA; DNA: TGTGCCAGCACTAGGGGGACCTTTGAGCAGTTCTTC; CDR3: CASTRGTFEQFF
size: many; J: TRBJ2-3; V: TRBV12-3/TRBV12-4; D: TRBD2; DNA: TGTGCCAGCATTCTAGCGGTTAACACAGATACGCAGTATTTT; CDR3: CASILAVNTDTQYF
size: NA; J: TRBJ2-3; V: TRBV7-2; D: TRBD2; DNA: TGTGCCAGCAGCTTACTGGCTAGCGGGAGTCATACGCAGTATTTT; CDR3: CASSLLASGSHTQYF
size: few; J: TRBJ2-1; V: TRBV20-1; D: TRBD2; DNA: TGCAGTGCTAGAGATCGTAGCGGGAGGGCACCCTACAATGAGCAGTTCTTC; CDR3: CSARDRSGRAPYNEQFF
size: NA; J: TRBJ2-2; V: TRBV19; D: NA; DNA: TGTGCCAGTAGTATTGGCGTCACCGGGGAGCTGTTTTTT; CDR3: CASSIGVTGELFF
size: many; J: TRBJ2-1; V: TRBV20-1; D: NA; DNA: TGCAGTGCCCGAGATTGGGGCGGTGCCTCTGATGAGCAGTTCTTC; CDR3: CSARDWGGASDEQFF
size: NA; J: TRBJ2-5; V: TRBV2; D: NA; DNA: TGTGCCAGCAGTGAACGGTTAGGGGCTGAGACCCAGTACTTC; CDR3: CASSERLGAETQYF
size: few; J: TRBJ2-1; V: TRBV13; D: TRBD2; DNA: TGTGCCAGCAGCTTACGGCTAGCGGGAGGAGCTAGTCCCAATGAGCAGTTCTTC; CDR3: CASSLRLAGGASPNEQFF
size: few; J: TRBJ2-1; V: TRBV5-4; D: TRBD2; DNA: TGTGCCAGCAGCTCGGGCACACAGCGGGAGGACAATGAGCAGTTCTTC; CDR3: CASSSGTQREDNEQFF
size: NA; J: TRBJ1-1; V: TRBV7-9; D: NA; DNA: TGTGCCAGCAGCTTAATGGGGGCTGAAGCTTTCTTT; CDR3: CASSLMGAEAFF
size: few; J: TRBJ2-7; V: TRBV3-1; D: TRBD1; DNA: TGTGCCAGCAGCCACTATACGACAGGGGGCATCCACGAGCAGTACTTC; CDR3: CASSHYTTGGIHEQYF
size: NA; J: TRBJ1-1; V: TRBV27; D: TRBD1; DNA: TGTGCCAGCTGGACAGGGGGCACTGAAGCTTTCTTT; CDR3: CASWTGGTEAFF
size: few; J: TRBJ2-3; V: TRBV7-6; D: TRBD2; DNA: TGTGCCAGCAGCTCGGGACTAGCGGGAGGAGATACGCAGTATTTT; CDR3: CASSSGLAGGDTQYF
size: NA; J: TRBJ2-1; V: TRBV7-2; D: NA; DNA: TGTGCCAGCAGCTTCGCGGGTATCTACAATGAGCAGTTCTTC; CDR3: CASSFAGIYNEQFF
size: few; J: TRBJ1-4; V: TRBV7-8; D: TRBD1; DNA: TGTGCCAGCAGCTTCCAGGGGGGAGCGGGAAAACTGTTTTTT; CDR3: CASSFQGGAGKLFF
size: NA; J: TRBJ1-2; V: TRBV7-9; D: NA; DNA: TGTGCCAGCAGCTTAGCGGAGACGTTCGATGGCTACACCTTC; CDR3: CASSLAETFDGYTF
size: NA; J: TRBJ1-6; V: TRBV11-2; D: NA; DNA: TGTGCCAGCAGCCCCCCAGATAATTCACCCCTCCACTTT; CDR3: CASSPPDNSPLHF
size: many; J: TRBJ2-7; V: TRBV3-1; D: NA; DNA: TGTGCCAGCAGCCAAGTCCCCGACAGGAGCTCCTACGAGCAGTACTTC; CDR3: CASSQVPDRSSYEQYF